The 6 T cell receptor beta chains reported below all come from one sample, sequenced in a study of beta chain features in type 1 diabetes. Expressed TCRB transcripts were sequenced because the entire RNA isolate underwent reverse transcription. Method: immunoSEQ multiplex PCR; TCRdb's copy keeps in-frame clones and lacks some. The sample shows about half a million clones, around 30% of them seen only once. Material for sequencing was naive CD4+ T cells from blood. Receptor source: a man aged 18 to 30 in good health.

This chain uses TRBV5-1 with TRBJ1-1; a weak D match, TRBD1 (5 bases). The CDR3 consists of 15 residues. V was cut by 0 bases and J by 1 base, with 10 bases left in between. Per the germline V gene, CDR1 is SGHRS and CDR2 is YFSETQ. The CDR3 nucleotides read TGCGCCAGCAGCTTGGAGGGACTCACGAACACTGAAGCTTTCTTT. Translated, it gives CASSLEGLTNTEAFF.

The J gene is TRBJ2-1, the V gene TRBV5-4; D might be TRBD2 (6 bases). The CDR3 has 12 residues. The germline CDR1 and CDR2 sequences are SGHNT and YYREEE (reference sequence). Trimming took 5 bases from V and 9 from J, leaving 12 bases between them. CDR3 in amino acids: CASSFGEAEQFF. CDR3 DNA: TGTGCCAGCAGTTTTGGGGAGGCTGAGCAGTTCTTC.

The DNA of the CDR3 is TGTGCCAGTAGCTCACAAGAGACCCAGTACTTC. Amino acids: CASSSQETQYF. The chain carries TRBV19 and TRBJ2-5; D not resolved. Germline assignment: CDR1 LNHDA and CDR2 SQIVND (reference sequence). V shed 6 bases and J shed 2 bases, with 4 bases lying between them. The CDR3 is 11 amino acids.

CDR3 sequence reads: CAIRGDGYTF. Written as DNA, the CDR3 is TGTGCCATCAGGGGTGACGGCTACACCTTC. The chain uses TRBV10-3 and TRBJ1-2; D is unresolved. The CDR3 is 10 residues long. V shed 6 bases and J shed 8 bases, with 7 bases lying between them. Germline-derived CDR1 and CDR2 are ENHRY and SYGVKD.

This chain connects TRBV23-1 to TRBJ2-7; TRBD2 matches at 7 bases. TRBV23-1 is an ORF, and what it does is uncertain. J was trimmed by 3 bases and V by 7 bases; bases with no gene match: 18. The CDR3 length is 17 residues. The CDR3 spells CASITSLFAGVLYEQYF. CDR3 DNA: TGCGCCAGCATCACATCCCTTTTTGCGGGAGTCCTCTACGAGCAGTACTTC.

The rearrangement joins TRBV7-2 to TRBJ2-7, with D perhaps matching TRBD1 (6 bases). The germline gives CDR1 SGHTA, CDR2 FQGNSA. This CDR3 has 14 residues. The V end lost 0 bases, the J end lost 5 bases, and 11 bases lay between the germline ends. The CDR3 loop reads CASSLARGRDEQYF. The CDR3 nucleotides are TGTGCCAGCAGCTTAGCCAGGGGAAGGGACGAGCAGTACTTC.